The 15 T cell receptor beta chains below all came from one sample that was sequenced in a study of T-cell memory formation after mild COVID-19. TCRdb analysed the 5' RACE reads with MiXCR anew, one entry per CDR3 protein. The sample includes roughly 620,000 distinct CDR3 sequences, about a sixth of them seen just once. What was sequenced was PBMCs or a T cell subset sorted from them (not recorded which). The source is an adult woman who had mild COVID-19 (a few samples of this study predate the infection). Cell type and time point are not known.

The rearrangement joins TRBV6-5 to TRBJ2-5, with TRBD1 matching over 11 bases. Germline lookup yields CDR1 MNHEY and CDR2 SVGAGI. J lost 4 bases, V lost 6 bases, and 4 bases had no gene match. The CDR3 has 14 amino acids. The CDR3 here is CASSRDRGTETQYF. The CDR3 nucleotides are TGTGCCAGCAGCCGGGACAGGGGGACAGAGACCCAGTACTTC.

In this sample, this clonotype turned up a few times. The chain employs TRBV6-2 or TRBV6-3 and TRBJ2-7, with 9 bases aligning to TRBD1. The CDR3 runs to 14 residues. J was trimmed by 8 bases and V by 6 bases; bases with no gene match: 11. Germline values: CDR1 MNHEY, CDR2 SVGEGT. The CDR3: CASSLDGTGRQQYF. CDR3 coding DNA: TGTGCCAGCAGCCTCGACGGGACAGGGCGCCAGCAGTACTTC.

This clonotype has more than one count but fewer than ten. This sequence joins TRBV4-2 and TRBJ2-5, with D perhaps assigned TRBD1 or TRBD2 (6 bases each). From germline, CDR1 is LGHNA and CDR2 YNFKEQ. The CDR3 is made up of 15 amino acids. V was pared by 4 bases and J by 4 bases, with 16 bases between. The CDR3 spells CASSPPPGAIETQYF. The CDR3, as DNA: TGTGCCAGCAGCCCCCCCCCGGGGGCCATAGAGACCCAGTACTTC.

J is TRBJ2-1 and V is TRBV7-9; TRBD1 agrees at 10 bases. This CDR3 comprises 15 residues. The germline CDR1 and CDR2 sequences are SEHNR and FQNEAQ (reference sequence). V gave up 5 bases and J gave up 7 bases; unmatched junction bases: 8. DNA of the CDR3: TGTGCCAGCAGCGCCGGACAGGGGGAACGGAATGAGCAGTTCTTC. It translates to CASSAGQGERNEQFF.

This clonotype was detected ten times or more. This chain connects TRBV7-9 to TRBJ2-5; tentatively, D is TRBD1 (5 bases). V lost 6 bases and J 5 bases, leaving 22 bases between the germline ends. Germline lookup yields CDR1 SEHNR and CDR2 FQNEAQ (reference sequence). The CDR3 spans 16 residues. CDR3 residues: CASSRIGHPEGETQYF. The CDR3 region has the DNA TGTGCCAGCAGTCGCATAGGACATCCGGAAGGGGAGACCCAGTACTTC. Full variable domain (outside the CDR3, taken from reference TRBV7-9 and TRBJ2-5): DTGVSQNPRHKITKRGQNVTFRCDPISEHNRLYWYRQTLGQGPEFLTYFQNEAQLEKSRLLSDRFSAERPKGSFSTLEIQRTEQGDSAMYLCASSRIGHPEGETQYFGPGTRLLVL.

This clonotype has just a few counts. The chain couples TRBV6-5 to TRBJ1-2; TRBD1 matches at 9 bases. Per germline, CDR1 MNHEY and CDR2 SVGAGI. The CDR3 totals 14 residues. Trimming took 5 bases from V and 7 from J; bases not matched to a gene: 8. CDR3 loop: CASSTGTGMRGYTF. CDR3 DNA sequence: TGTGCCAGCAGTACCGGGACAGGGATGCGTGGCTACACCTTC.

The V and J genes are TRBV4-1 and TRBJ2-3, with D perhaps matching TRBD1 (6 bases). V gave up 4 bases and J gave up 6 bases, with 23 bases separating them. In germline, CDR1 is MGHRA, CDR2 YSYEKL. The CDR3 is 17 amino acids. This CDR3 is CASSPIWGRGGRDTQYF. DNA for the CDR3: TGCGCCAGCAGCCCCATTTGGGGTAGAGGGGGTAGGGATACGCAGTATTTT.

This CDR3 is CASSLGQKDLRANVLTF. The CDR3 DNA is TGTGCCAGCAGTTTAGGGCAGAAAGACCTAAGGGCCAACGTCCTGACTTTC. V and J are TRBV12-3 or TRBV12-4 and TRBJ2-6; no firm D call. V was shortened by 1 base and J by 5 bases, with 15 bases between the two germline ends. CDR3 length: 17 amino acids.

This sequence joins TRBV7-2 and TRBJ2-7; 10 bases are shared with TRBD1. Germline CDR1 is SGHTA and CDR2 is FQGNSA. CDR3 size: 15 residues. The V gene end was trimmed by 5 bases and the J gene end by 3 bases; junction bases not matched to a gene: 7. Written as DNA, the CDR3 is TGTGCCAGCAGCCACCGGGACAGGGGTGGCTACGAGCAGTACTTC. Translated, it gives CASSHRDRGGYEQYF. The full variable domain, rest sourced from reference TRBV7-2 and TRBJ2-7, is GAGVSQSPSNKVTEKGKDVELRCDPISGHTALYWYRQSLGQGLEFLIYFQGNSAPDKSGLPSDRFSAERTGGSVSTLTIQRTQQEDSAVYLCASSHRDRGGYEQYFGPGTRLTVT.

In its sample, this clonotype was seen a few times. The chain has TRBV6-6 and TRBJ2-3; 12 nucleotides match TRBD2. Trimming removed 0 bases from V and 2 bases from J; junction bases left unmatched: 6. Germline loops: CDR1 MNHNY, CDR2 SVGAGI (reference sequence). There are 18 residues in the CDR3. The CDR3 region has the DNA TGTGCCAGCAGTTACTCTCACCTAGCGGGGGGGTTCACAGATACGCAGTATTTT. It encodes CASSYSHLAGGFTDTQYF.

The rearrangement joins TRBV20-1 to TRBJ2-3; D may be TRBD2 (6 bases). Germline loops: CDR1 DFQATT, CDR2 SNEGSKA (reference sequence). The CDR3 contains 15 residues. Trimming cost V 0 bases and J 2 bases, with 12 bases left between them. Written as DNA, the CDR3 is TGCAGTGCTAGAGATTGGGGAGGACTCACAGATACGCAGTATTTT. Translation: CSARDWGGLTDTQYF.

The chain is built from TRBV18 and TRBJ1-1; 8 nucleotides align to TRBD1. CDR3 size: 16 residues. The germline CDR1 and CDR2 sequences are KGHSH and LQKENI. J gave up 4 bases and V 6 bases, and 13 bases lay outside the gene matches. CDR3 nucleotide sequence: TGTGCCAGCTCGGGAGGGCCAGGGGGCTGGGGCACTGAAGCTTTCTTT. Translated, it gives CASSGGPGGWGTEAFF.

This clonotype was observed a few times. The CDR3 DNA sequence: TGTGCCAGCAGCGTAACCGGGACAGTTAATGAAAAACTGTTTTTT. Translated: CASSVTGTVNEKLFF. The rearrangement uses TRBV9 and TRBJ1-4, with 7 positions matching TRBD1. Germline V CDR1 and CDR2: SGDLS, YYNGEE. V shed 1 base, J shed 4 bases, and the junction held 4 bases outside the gene matches. CDR3 length: 15 residues.

Only a few counts were recorded for this clonotype. The rearrangement uses TRBV19 and TRBJ2-1, with a possible D match to TRBD2 (6 bases). The germline gives CDR1 LNHDA, CDR2 SQIVND (reference sequence). V was shortened by 9 bases and J by 9 bases, with 27 bases between the two germline ends. The CDR3 has 16 amino acids. The CDR3: CASTPRGSSGTGEQFF. In DNA, the CDR3 is TGTGCCAGCACTCCCCGGGGGTCCTCGGGGACGGGTGAGCAGTTCTTC.

This clonotype was observed a handful of times. The rearrangement links TRBV9 to TRBJ2-2, with D uncertain. The V gene's germline CDR1 is SGDLS and CDR2 YYNGEE. With 4 bases removed from V and 1 base from J, the gap between germline ends came to 14 bases. The CDR3 length is 16 residues. CDR3 DNA sequence: TGTGCCAGCAGCCCGTCAACCGGAGAGAACACCGGGGAGCTGTTTTTT. Protein product: CASSPSTGENTGELFF.